This T cell receptor beta chain stems from a study of long-term antiretroviral therapy in people with HIV. Across the whole study: The earliest samples came about a decade before the 2015 immediate-ART recommendation.

In regard to this clone: The target antigen is unknown.

J lost 1 base, V lost 4 bases, and 11 bases had no gene match. CDR1 SGHDT and CDR2 YYEEEE come from the germline V gene. This CDR3 comprises 17 residues. Study-wide points: Pre-ART clonal expansion yielded clones that dominated the repertoire at all time points. Spans of CDR3 length were tighter for HIV repertoires than for controls. Blood was collected between the mid-2000s and the late 2010s, possibly under older ART regimens.

With survey level as its setting, the immunoSEQ assay was v3.0. Produced via immunoSEQ multiplex PCR; TCRdb's table is partial and in-frame only. The data hold approximately 24,000 clones, with about four fifths observed a single time. This receptor was identified in a woman in her 30s with HIV. This sequence joins TRBV5-6 and TRBJ1-2, with 9 bases that match TRBD1. The source was unsorted PBMCs, collected 1.1 years before starting antiretroviral therapy. The CDR3 protein is CASSQSGRTGVNYGYTF. The CDR3 region has the DNA TGTGCCAGCAGCCAATCGGGTAGGACAGGGGTTAACTATGGCTACACCTTC.